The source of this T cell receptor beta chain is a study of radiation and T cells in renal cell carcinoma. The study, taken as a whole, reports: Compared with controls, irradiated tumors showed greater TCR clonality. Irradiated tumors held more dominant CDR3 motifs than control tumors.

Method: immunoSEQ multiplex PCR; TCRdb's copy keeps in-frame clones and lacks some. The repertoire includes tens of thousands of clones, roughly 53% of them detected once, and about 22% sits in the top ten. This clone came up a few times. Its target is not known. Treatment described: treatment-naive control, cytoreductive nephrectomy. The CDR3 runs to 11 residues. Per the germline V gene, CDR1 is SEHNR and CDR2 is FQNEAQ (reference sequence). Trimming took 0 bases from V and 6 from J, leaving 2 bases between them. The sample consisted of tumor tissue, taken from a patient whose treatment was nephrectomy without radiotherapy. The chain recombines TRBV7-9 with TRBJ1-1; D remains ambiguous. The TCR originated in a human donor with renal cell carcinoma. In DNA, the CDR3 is TGTGCCAGCAGCTTAGCGGCTGAAGCTTTCTTT. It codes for CASSLAAEAFF. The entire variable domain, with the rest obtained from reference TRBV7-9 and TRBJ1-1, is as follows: DTGVSQNPRHKITKRGQNVTFRCDPISEHNRLYWYRQTLGQGPEFLTYFQNEAQLEKSRLLSDRFSAERPKGSFSTLEIQRTEQGDSAMYLCASSLAAEAFFGQGTRLTVV.